This note documents a single T cell receptor (beta chain) sequence. Its target antigen remains unknown. Per-base qualities were not stored, and no clone one base away is much larger. The method was RT-PCR. These reads were obtained on an Illumina HiSeq 2500. TCRdb handled the public reads itself, with Q25 trimming in fastp and clone calling in MiXCR, and kept productive beta chains. One record per CDR3 amino acid sequence lists the most common genes and DNA. The sample profile shows some 850,000 distinct CDR3 sequences; less than 20% of them were found once. The ten most abundant clones make up roughly 10% of the sample. This entry belongs to a study of response to subunit inactivated influenza vaccine listed by TCRdb under 2018. About the study as a whole: To follow how T cells responded to a trivalent subunit inactivated influenza vaccine, the researchers relied on deep quantitative profiling of the T cell receptor repertoire.

V loses 1 base at its end and J loses 6 bases; junction bases beyond the gene matches: 5. The germline V gene specifies SGHTA as CDR1 and FQGNSA as CDR2. Including the terminal cysteine and phenylalanine, the CDR3 comprises 14 residues. Of the read, only the CDR3 DNA is kept; its 42 bases are in frame from base 1. Overall study results and their limits: It was suggested by the authors that each seasonal influenza vaccination may recruit only a limited number of new T cells.

The receptor comes from a man in his forties or fifties who received an inactivated influenza vaccine. Donor details come from another sample of the same person, matched by shared clones. The chain couples TRBV7-2 to TRBJ2-7, with 8 bases in between that match TRBD2. The input for sequencing was PBMCs from blood, taken 5 days after vaccination. CDR3 reads: CASSLGAGVLEQYF. The DNA sequence is as follows: TGTGCCAGCAGCTTAGGAGCGGGAGTCCTCGAGCAGTACTTC. Joined to the reference TRBV7-2 and TRBJ2-7 proteins, this CDR3 gives the full variable domain: GAGVSQSPSNKVTEKGKDVELRCDPISGHTALYWYRQSLGQGLEFLIYFQGNSAPDKSGLPSDRFSAERTGGSVSTLTIQRTQQEDSAVYLCASSLGAGVLEQYFGPGTRLTVT.